The 9 T cell receptor beta chains reported below all come from one sample, sequenced in a study of T and B cells in COVID-19 patients. Multiplex PCR with BIOMED2 TRB-A/B primer pools amplified TRB rearrangements. One entry per CDR3 protein, called by TCRdb with MiXCR from the multiplex PCR reads. The data show 9,900 or so distinct CDR3 sequences, approximately 35% seen once. Blood genomic DNA input for TRB amplification was 250-500 ng. Sequenced input: blood. The source is a human donor with active COVID-19.

This chain uses TRBV12-3 or TRBV12-4 with TRBJ1-1; no reliable D call. The CDR3 is made up of 12 amino acids. Trimming pared 5 bases from V and 7 bases from J, leaving 11 bases between. The CDR3 coding sequence is TGTGCCAGCAGTGGTGGCAGTTATGAAGCTTTCTTT. This gives the protein CASSGGSYEAFF.

This chain links TRBV12-3 or TRBV12-4 with TRBJ2-3; D gene unclear. The CDR3 runs to 15 residues. Trimming removed 5 bases at V and 1 base at J, with 13 bases between. CDR3 residues: CASSPTLFGTDTQYF. CDR3 nucleotide sequence: TGTGCCAGCAGTCCGACTTTGTTTGGCACAGATACGCAGTATTTT.

This chain connects TRBV20-1 to TRBJ2-7, with 7 bases aligning to TRBD1. Germline V gives CDR1 DFQATT, CDR2 SNEGSKA (reference sequence). The ends lost 1 base at V and 4 bases at J; junction bases unmatched: 10. The CDR3 has 15 residues. The CDR3 nucleotides are TGCAGTGCTAGAGGAGACAGGGTTAAAATGTACGAGCAGTACTTC. It yields the protein CSARGDRVKMYEQYF.

This clonotype has only one observation. A much larger clone is a single base away; this may be a read error. This chain links TRBV11-1 with TRBJ2-7; possibly TRBD2 for D (5 bases). In germline, CDR1 is SGHAT, CDR2 FQDESV (reference sequence). This CDR3 region has 17 residues. Trimming removed 4 bases at V and 7 bases at J, with 26 bases between. Here the CDR3 DNA reads TGTGCCAGCAGCTCGAACCGGGGTCTCGGCTCCTACAATGAGCAGTACTTC. Translated: CASSSNRGLGSYNEQYF.

This clonotype occurred a few times. The chain links TRBV6-5 to TRBJ1-1, with D possibly TRBD1 on 5 matching bases. There are 15 residues in the CDR3. The V gene's germline CDR1 is MNHEY and CDR2 SVGAGI. Trimming took 0 bases from V and 11 from J, leaving 19 bases between them. For the CDR3, the DNA is TGTGCCAGCAGTTACTCGGGGTTGACGGTGAAGGGGGCTTTCTTT. Residues: CASSYSGLTVKGAFF.

The rearrangement uses TRBV10-3 and TRBJ1-4, with a tentative D call TRBD1 (6 bases). Germline-derived CDR1 and CDR2 are ENHRY and SYGVKD. This CDR3 spans 14 amino acids. Trimming cost V 2 bases and J 4 bases, with 8 bases left between them. The CDR3 region is CAISEGGLNEKLFF. Written as DNA, the CDR3 is TGTGCCATCAGTGAGGGGGGCCTTAATGAAAAACTGTTTTTT.

This rearrangement joins TRBV20-1 to TRBJ2-7; the D gene is possibly TRBD2 (6 bases). The V gene's germline CDR1 is DFQATT and CDR2 SNEGSKA (reference sequence). V lost 0 bases to trimming and J lost 4 bases, with 13 bases between them. The CDR3 covers 14 residues. The chain's CDR3 is CSAREVAGPYEQYF. The CDR3 region has the DNA TGCAGTGCTAGAGAGGTTGCGGGGCCTTACGAGCAGTACTTC.

This clonotype has a handful of counts. The chain carries TRBV5-6 and TRBJ1-2; 10 nucleotides align to TRBD1. V lost 4 bases to trimming and J lost 6 bases; unmatched junction nucleotides: 9. This CDR3 has 15 amino acids. Germline V CDR1 and CDR2: SGHDT, YYEEEE. CDR3 loop: CASSLGRQGANGYTF. Written as DNA, the CDR3 is TGTGCCAGCAGCCTTGGTAGACAGGGGGCGAATGGCTACACCTTC.

CDR3 coding DNA: TGTGCCAGCTCGCCGCCGGGACTCAGAAACACCATATATTTT. As protein: CASSPPGLRNTIYF. The chain joins TRBV18 to TRBJ1-3; D might be TRBD1 (5 bases). Deletions cut 6 bases from V and 5 bases from J, with 14 bases between. This CDR3 is 14 amino acids long. Germline lookup yields CDR1 KGHSH and CDR2 LQKENI.